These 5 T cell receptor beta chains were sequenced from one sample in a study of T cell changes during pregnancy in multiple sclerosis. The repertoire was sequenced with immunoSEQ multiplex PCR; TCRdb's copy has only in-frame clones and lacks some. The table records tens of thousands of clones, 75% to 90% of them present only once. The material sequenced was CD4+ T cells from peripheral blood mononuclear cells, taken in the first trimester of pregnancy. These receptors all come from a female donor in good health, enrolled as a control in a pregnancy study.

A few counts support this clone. The CDR3 loop reads CAWSQGRNEKLFF. The CDR3 DNA reads as TGTGCCTGGAGTCAGGGCAGAAATGAAAAACTGTTTTTT. J is TRBJ1-4 and V is TRBV30; TRBD1 is a possible D gene (5 bases). V lost 2 bases and J lost 5, with 9 bases in between. The CDR3 loop spans 13 amino acids. CDR1 is GTSNPN and CDR2 is SVGIG in the germline V gene (reference sequence).

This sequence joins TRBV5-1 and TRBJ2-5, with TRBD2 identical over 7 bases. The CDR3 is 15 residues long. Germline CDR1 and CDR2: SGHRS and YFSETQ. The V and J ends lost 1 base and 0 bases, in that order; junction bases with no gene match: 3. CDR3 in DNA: TGCGCCAGCAGCTTGAGTGGGACTAACCAAGAGACCCAGTACTTC. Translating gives CASSLSGTNQETQYF.

In DNA, the CDR3 is TGTGCCAGCAGTGACTCGGGGACTGGAAACACCATATATTTT. It specifies CASSDSGTGNTIYF. V usage is TRBV25-1 and J usage is TRBJ1-3; D is ambiguous. Germline values: CDR1 MGHDK, CDR2 SYGVNS. This CDR3 region has 14 residues. The V gene lost 3 bases and the J gene lost 2 bases, with 8 bases spanning the gap.

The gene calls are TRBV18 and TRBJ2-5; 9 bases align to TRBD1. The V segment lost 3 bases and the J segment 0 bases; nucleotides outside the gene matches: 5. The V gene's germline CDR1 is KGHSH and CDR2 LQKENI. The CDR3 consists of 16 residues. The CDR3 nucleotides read TGTGCCAGCTCACCGTTCACAGGGGGCGACCAAGAGACCCAGTACTTC. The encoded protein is CASSPFTGGDQETQYF. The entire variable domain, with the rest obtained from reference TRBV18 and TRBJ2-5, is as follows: NAGVMQNPRHLVRRRGQEARLRCSPMKGHSHVYWYRQLPEEGLKFMVYLQKENIIDESGMPKERFSAEFPKEGPSILRIQQVVRGDSAAYFCASSPFTGGDQETQYFGPGTRLLVL.

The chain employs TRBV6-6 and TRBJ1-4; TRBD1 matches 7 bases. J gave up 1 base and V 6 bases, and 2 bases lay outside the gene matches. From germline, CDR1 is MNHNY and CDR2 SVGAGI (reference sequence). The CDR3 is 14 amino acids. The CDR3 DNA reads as TGTGCCAGCAGCCGGACAGGAACTAATGAAAAACTGTTTTTT. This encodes CASSRTGTNEKLFF.